This entry features one TCR beta chain sequence. What this receptor recognizes is not known. Base quality data are lacking; no much larger clone is found one base away. CDR1 and CDR2 were assigned from the germline V gene (reference sequence) as LNHNV and YYDKDF. Including cysteine and phenylalanine, the CDR3 has 15 amino acids. Of all the DNA, just the CDR3 is kept, 45 bases in frame from base 1. The V and J ends are trimmed by 1 base and 10 bases, leaving 17 bases between them. These data come from a study of blood T cells in healthy people across ages (dated by TCRdb to about 2015). Regarding the complete study: In model experiments, roughly one uniquely barcoded TCR beta cDNA molecule per two T cells was captured by template switching. Using deep sequencing normalized with unique cDNA molecular identifiers, the study measured how TCR beta repertoire diversity changes with age. Four age groups were formed from the donors: young (average approximately 15 years), middle-aged (around 40), aged (roughly 56) and long-lived (approximately 78). To avoid experimental bias, donors of different ages were spread randomly across the sequencing lanes. The study analyzed two additional independent replicas of 1 million unique cDNA reads from the same blood draw for two donors, one aged 18 to 30 and one aged 80 or older.

The full study reports these points: Observed TCR beta diversity correlated strongly with the percentage of naive T cells measured by flow cytometry. Because donor CMV infection status was unknown, age-related changes in expanded clonotypes were potentially confounded. The long-lived group showed more naive CD4+ T cells, fewer expanded clones and increased TCR diversity than the aged group, suggesting age selection. Total diversity estimates from one million sequenced T cells were considered lower bounds and underestimates. As age increased, observed TCR beta diversity per million T cells dropped in a roughly linear way, and a significant reduction was already evident by age about 40. Conclusive comparison of naive and antigen-experienced compartments was prevented by the profiling of bulk unsorted PBMCs.

Libraries were prepared through 5' RACE. The run used an Illumina HiSeq 2500. A second PCR of roughly 7 to 12 cycles was run with a J-beta primer mix and a sample-barcoded 5' primer. A template-switch 5' adaptor carrying 12 random nucleotides introduced a unique molecular identifier onto each TCR beta cDNA molecule. Each sample yielded at least 3 million CDR3-containing paired-end reads. All of the RNA was converted into first-strand cDNA using the Mint cDNA synthesis kit, with a TRBC-specific oligonucleotide serving as the primer. Following uracil-DNA glycosylase treatment, a first 18-cycle PCR with universal primers M1SS and BC2_uni_R was performed on all cDNA. The paper's processing steps were these. For normalization, 1 million high-quality reads were randomly selected from each sample, with every read carrying a distinct molecular identifier. Instead of being binned into consensus sequences, reads with shared molecular identifiers were discarded. MiTCR, with a Q25 quality threshold and the strictest error-elimination algorithm, was used for CDR3 identification, clonotype clustering and error correction. A nonparametric unseen species model using Euler transformation provided a lower-bound estimate of total TCR beta diversity. In TCRdb, the public reads were trimmed at Q25 with fastp and aligned with MiXCR, with productive beta chains retained. Each entry is one CDR3 protein sequence, shown with its most common DNA and genes. The V and J calls were not made by the authors but by TCRdb's processing. Recorded for this sample are about 1.5 million distinct CDR3 sequences; around 42% of them occurred a single time. The ten largest clones add up to around 8% of the sample.

Systemically healthy Caucasian individuals from Russia, some 38 in total and aged roughly 6 to 100 years, were included as donors. Around 9.7 milliliters of peripheral blood were collected from each donor into EDTA-treated Vacutainer tubes. Ficoll-Paque density-gradient centrifugation was used to isolate PBMCs, with at least 7 million obtained per sample. Trizol reagent was used to extract total RNA from the PBMCs, yielding at least 6 micrograms per sample. For every donor, flow cytometry on a PBMC aliquot measured the percentage of naive CD45RAhigh/CD27high T cells. The receptor chain draws on TRBV15 and TRBJ2-1; too little of a D gene remains to name it. Sequencing was done on a sample of blood. This TCR was recovered from a woman aged 18-35 years in good health. Read as DNA, the sequence is TGTGCCACCAGCAGAGGGGTCGGACCAGTAGGCGAGCAGTTCTTC. This translates into CATSRGVGPVGEQFF.